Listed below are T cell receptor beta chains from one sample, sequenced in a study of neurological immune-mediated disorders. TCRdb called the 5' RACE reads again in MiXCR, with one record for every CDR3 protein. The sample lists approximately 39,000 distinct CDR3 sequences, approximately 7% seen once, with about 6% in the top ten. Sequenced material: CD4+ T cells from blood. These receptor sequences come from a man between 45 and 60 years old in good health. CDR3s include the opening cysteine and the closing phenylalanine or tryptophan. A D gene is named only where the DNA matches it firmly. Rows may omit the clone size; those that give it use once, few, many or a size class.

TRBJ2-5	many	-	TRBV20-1	CSAVQGWETQYF	TGCAGTGCTGTCCAGGGATGGGAGACCCAGTACTTC
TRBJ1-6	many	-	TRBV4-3	CASSQGGNVDNSPLHF	TGCGCCAGCAGCCAAGGGGGTAACGTAGATAATTCACCCCTCCACTTT
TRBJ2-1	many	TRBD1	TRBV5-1	CASSRDRDNEQFF	TGCGCCAGCAGCAGGGACAGGGACAATGAGCAGTTCTTC
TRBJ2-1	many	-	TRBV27	CASSLLPGLGREQFF	TGTGCCAGCAGTTTACTACCGGGACTTGGAAGAGAGCAGTTCTTC
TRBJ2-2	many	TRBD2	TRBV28	CASSLGIGLAEKLNTGELFF	TGTGCCAGCAGTTTAGGGATTGGACTAGCGGAGAAGCTGAACACCGGGGAGCTGTTTTTT
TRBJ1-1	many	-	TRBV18	CASSPTAGEAFF	TGTGCCAGCTCACCCACGGCGGGTGAAGCTTTCTTT
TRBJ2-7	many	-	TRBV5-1	CASSAQGSYEQYF	TGCGCCAGCAGCGCACAGGGATCCTACGAGCAGTACTTC
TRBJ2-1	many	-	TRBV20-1	CSAIAGIYNEQFF	TGCAGTGCTATTGCAGGGATCTACAATGAGCAGTTCTTC
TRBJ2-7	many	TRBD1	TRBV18	CASSQGQVSSYEQYF	TGTGCCAGCTCCCAAGGACAGGTCAGCTCCTACGAGCAGTACTTC
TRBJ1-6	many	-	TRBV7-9	CASSLEPARGNSPLHF	TGTGCCAGCAGCTTAGAGCCGGCCAGAGGGAATTCACCCCTCCACTTT
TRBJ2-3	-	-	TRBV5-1	CASSRQDTDTQYF	TGCGCCAGCAGTCGACAGGACACAGATACGCAGTATTTT
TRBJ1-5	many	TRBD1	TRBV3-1	CASSQTGGRSNQPQHF	TGTGCCAGCAGCCAAACAGGGGGTCGGAGCAATCAGCCCCAGCATTTT
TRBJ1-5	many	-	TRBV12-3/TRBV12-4	CASSSGRARSNQPQHF	TGTGCCAGCAGCAGCGGCAGGGCCCGTAGCAATCAGCCCCAGCATTTT
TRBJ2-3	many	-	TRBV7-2	CASSPRPAPTQYF	TGTGCCAGCAGCCCGCGGCCGGCCCCTACGCAGTATTTT
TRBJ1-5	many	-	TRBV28	CASSLRRGSPYNQPQHF	TGTGCCAGCAGTTTACGTAGAGGGTCACCCTACAATCAGCCCCAGCATTTT
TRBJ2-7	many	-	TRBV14	CASSLRGANMYEQYF	TGTGCCAGCAGCCTACGCGGGGCTAACATGTACGAGCAGTACTTC
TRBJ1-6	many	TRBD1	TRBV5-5	CASRGDKGLGSGTANSPLHF	TGTGCCAGCAGGGGGGACAAGGGACTGGGTTCCGGGACAGCAAATTCACCCCTCCACTTT
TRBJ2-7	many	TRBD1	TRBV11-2	CASSRPGTGGAQYF	TGTGCCAGCAGCCGCCCAGGGACAGGCGGCGCGCAGTACTTC
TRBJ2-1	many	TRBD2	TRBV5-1	CASSFGPGLAGGGEQFF	TGCGCCAGCAGCTTCGGACCGGGACTAGCGGGAGGTGGAGAGCAGTTCTTC
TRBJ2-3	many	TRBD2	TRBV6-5	CASSYERGRTQYF	TGTGCCAGCAGTTACGAGCGGGGACGTACGCAGTATTTT
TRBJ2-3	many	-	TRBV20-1	CSVSIGPTDTQYF	TGCAGTGTATCGATAGGGCCAACAGATACGCAGTATTTT
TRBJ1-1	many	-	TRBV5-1	CASSLGAREGGEAFF	TGCGCCAGCAGCTTGGGGGCCAGGGAAGGGGGTGAAGCTTTCTTT
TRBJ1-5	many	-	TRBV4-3	CASSQGPYSNQPQHF	TGCGCCAGCAGCCAAGGACCCTATAGCAATCAGCCCCAGCATTTT
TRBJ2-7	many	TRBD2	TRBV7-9	CASRSSGTPQYF	TGTGCCAGCAGGTCTAGCGGGACCCCGCAGTACTTC
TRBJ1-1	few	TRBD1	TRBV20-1	CSATGTGGGSTEAFF	TGCAGTGCTACCGGGACAGGGGGGGGAAGCACTGAAGCTTTCTTT
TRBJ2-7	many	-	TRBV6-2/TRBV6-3	CASRLNDGYEQYF	TGTGCCAGCAGACTGAATGACGGCTACGAGCAGTACTTC
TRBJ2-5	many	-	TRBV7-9	CASSFASGQQETQYF	TGTGCCAGCAGCTTTGCTTCAGGACAGCAGGAGACCCAGTACTTC
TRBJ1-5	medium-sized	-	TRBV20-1	CSARQGTQPQHF	TGCAGTGCTAGGCAGGGAACTCAGCCCCAGCATTTT
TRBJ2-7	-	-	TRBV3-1	CVSSQGERTRGSYEQYF	TGTGTCAGCAGCCAAGGGGAAAGGACAAGGGGCTCCTACGAGCAGTACTTC
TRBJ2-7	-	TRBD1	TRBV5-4	CASSATGDWEQYF	TGTGCCAGCAGCGCAACAGGGGATTGGGAGCAGTACTTC
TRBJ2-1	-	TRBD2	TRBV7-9	CASSPSGKGDNEQFF	TGTGCCAGCAGCCCGAGCGGGAAAGGGGACAATGAGCAGTTCTTC
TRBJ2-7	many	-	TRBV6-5	CASSYRQGQEQYF	TGTGCCAGCAGTTACCGGCAGGGGCAGGAGCAGTACTTC
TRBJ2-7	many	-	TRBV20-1	CSARDSRARVYEQYF	TGCAGTGCTAGAGACAGCCGGGCTAGAGTATACGAGCAGTACTTC
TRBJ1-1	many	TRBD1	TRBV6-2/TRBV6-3	CASSYEGTDRGRAGHTEAFF	TGTGCCAGCAGTTACGAGGGAACGGACAGGGGAAGGGCAGGGCACACTGAAGCTTTCTTT
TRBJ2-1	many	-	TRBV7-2	CASSLGLPGRNEQFF	TGTGCCAGCAGCTTGGGACTCCCCGGGCGCAATGAGCAGTTCTTC
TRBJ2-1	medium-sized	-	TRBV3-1	CASSQDRRNEQFF	TGTGCCAGCAGCCAAGATAGGCGCAATGAGCAGTTCTTC
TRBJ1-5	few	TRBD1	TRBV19	CASSLTGRNQPQHF	TGTGCCAGTAGTTTGACAGGGAGAAATCAGCCCCAGCATTTT
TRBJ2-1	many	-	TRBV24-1	CATSDLLSSVSEQFF	TGTGCCACCAGTGATTTGTTGTCTAGCGTAAGTGAGCAGTTCTTC
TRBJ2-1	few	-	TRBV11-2	CASSLVRPTNEQFF	TGTGCCAGCAGCTTAGTACGGCCTACGAATGAGCAGTTCTTC
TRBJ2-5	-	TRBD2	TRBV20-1	CSATRTSAVETQCF	TGCAGTGCAACCAGGACTAGCGCTGTAGAGACCCAGTGCTTC
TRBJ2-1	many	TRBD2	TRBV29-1	CSVEDRRRGDEQFF	TGCAGCGTTGAAGATCGGCGACGGGGGGATGAGCAGTTCTTC
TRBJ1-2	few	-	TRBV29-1	CSVDGGFNYGYTF	TGCAGCGTGGACGGAGGTTTTAACTATGGCTACACCTTC
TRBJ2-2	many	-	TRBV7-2	CASSFEALTGELFF	TGTGCCAGCAGCTTCGAGGCCCTCACCGGGGAGCTGTTTTTT
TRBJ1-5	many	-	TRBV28	CASRSGNQPQHF	TGTGCCAGCAGATCGGGAAATCAGCCCCAGCATTTT
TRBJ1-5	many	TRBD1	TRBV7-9	CASSLSSFGRGQRQPQHF	TGTGCCAGCAGCTTATCTTCTTTTGGCAGGGGGCAGCGTCAGCCCCAGCATTTT
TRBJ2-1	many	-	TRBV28	CASSLSFGSSYNEQFF	TGTGCCAGCAGTTTATCCTTCGGGAGCTCCTACAATGAGCAGTTCTTC
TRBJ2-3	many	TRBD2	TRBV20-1	CSGSGGPTDTQYF	TGCAGTGGGAGCGGGGGCCCCACAGATACGCAGTATTTT
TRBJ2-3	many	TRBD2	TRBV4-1	CASSQVTSGDGTQYF	TGCGCCAGCAGCCAAGTAACTAGCGGGGACGGTACGCAGTATTTT
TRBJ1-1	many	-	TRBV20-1	CSASRGSMNTEAFF	TGCAGTGCTAGTCGGGGTTCTATGAACACTGAAGCTTTCTTT
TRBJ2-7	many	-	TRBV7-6	CASSLGQGIYEQYF	TGTGCCAGCAGCTTAGGGCAAGGGATCTACGAGCAGTACTTC
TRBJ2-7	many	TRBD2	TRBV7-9	CASSLTSGNEQYF	TGTGCCAGCAGCCTGACTAGCGGGAACGAGCAGTACTTC
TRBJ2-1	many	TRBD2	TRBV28	CASSLSARAAALRENEQFF	TGTGCCAGCAGTTTATCAGCGAGAGCAGCGGCGCTGCGGGAGAATGAGCAGTTCTTC
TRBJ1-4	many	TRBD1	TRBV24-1	CATAGQDNEKLFF	TGTGCCACCGCGGGACAGGATAATGAAAAACTGTTTTTT
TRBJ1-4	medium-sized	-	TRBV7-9	CASSLGVRGNEKLFF	TGTGCCAGCAGCTTAGGAGTTCGCGGGAATGAAAAACTGTTTTTT
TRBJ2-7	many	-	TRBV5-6	CASSPPPGPPISYEQYF	TGTGCCAGCAGCCCCCCCCCGGGCCCACCGATCTCCTACGAGCAGTACTTC
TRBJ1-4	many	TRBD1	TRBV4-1	CASSQEVTGGNEKLFF	TGCGCCAGCAGCCAAGAAGTGACAGGGGGTAATGAAAAACTGTTTTTT
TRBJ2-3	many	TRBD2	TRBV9	CASSVGTSGSTDTQYF	TGTGCCAGCAGCGTAGGGACTAGCGGGAGCACAGATACGCAGTATTTT
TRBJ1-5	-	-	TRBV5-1	CASSPSVWTENQPQHF	TGCGCCAGCAGCCCTAGTGTCTGGACAGAAAATCAGCCCCAGCATTTT
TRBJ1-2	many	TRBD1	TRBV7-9	CASSLDHRQGTGYTF	TGTGCCAGCAGCCTTGACCACCGACAGGGTACAGGCTACACCTTC